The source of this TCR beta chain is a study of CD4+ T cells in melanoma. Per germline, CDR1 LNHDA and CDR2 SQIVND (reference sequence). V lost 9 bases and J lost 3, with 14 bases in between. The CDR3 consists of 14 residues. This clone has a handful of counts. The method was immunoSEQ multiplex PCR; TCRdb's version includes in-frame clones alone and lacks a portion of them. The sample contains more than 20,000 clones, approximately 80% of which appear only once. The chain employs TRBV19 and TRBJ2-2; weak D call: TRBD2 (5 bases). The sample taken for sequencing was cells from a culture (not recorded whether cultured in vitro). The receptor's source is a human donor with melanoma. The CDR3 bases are TGTGCCAGCCTGAGGGATCCCGACACCGGGGAGCTGTTTTTT. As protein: CASLRDPDTGELFF.